This T cell receptor (beta chain) was sequenced during a study of T cells in Graves' hyperthyroidism and ophthalmopathy. Whole-study context: Peripheral blood was taken when the disease was first diagnosed, before any treatment began.

With respect to this clonotype: Antigen: not known.

Germline V gene sequence: CDR1 MNHEY, CDR2 SMNVEV (reference sequence). Trimming left V 7 bases short and J 6 bases short, with 13 bases between. There are 13 residues in the CDR3. General study results and limits: Also found in blood were most expanded thyroid clonotypes above 0.001.

What was amplified from RNA transcripts were TCR beta CDR3 regions. First-round RT-PCR of the TCR CDR3 relied on the HTBI primer set. TCRdb re-called the multiplex PCR reads with MiXCR, one entry per CDR3 protein. The sample contains about 590,000 distinct CDR3 sequences, less than 20% of which appear only once. Patients between 18 and 65 years old had hyperthyroidism, newly diagnosed and lasting under 2 months. PBMCs were sourced from approximately 9 ml fresh peripheral blood. The chain links TRBV27 to TRBJ1-5; D may be TRBD1 (6 bases). Sequencing was carried out using blood. The receptor comes from a woman in her 30s with Graves' hyperthyroidism. This chain's CDR3 is CASIVQGRQPQHF. DNA of the CDR3: TGTGCCAGCATAGTACAGGGCCGTCAGCCCCAGCATTTT.